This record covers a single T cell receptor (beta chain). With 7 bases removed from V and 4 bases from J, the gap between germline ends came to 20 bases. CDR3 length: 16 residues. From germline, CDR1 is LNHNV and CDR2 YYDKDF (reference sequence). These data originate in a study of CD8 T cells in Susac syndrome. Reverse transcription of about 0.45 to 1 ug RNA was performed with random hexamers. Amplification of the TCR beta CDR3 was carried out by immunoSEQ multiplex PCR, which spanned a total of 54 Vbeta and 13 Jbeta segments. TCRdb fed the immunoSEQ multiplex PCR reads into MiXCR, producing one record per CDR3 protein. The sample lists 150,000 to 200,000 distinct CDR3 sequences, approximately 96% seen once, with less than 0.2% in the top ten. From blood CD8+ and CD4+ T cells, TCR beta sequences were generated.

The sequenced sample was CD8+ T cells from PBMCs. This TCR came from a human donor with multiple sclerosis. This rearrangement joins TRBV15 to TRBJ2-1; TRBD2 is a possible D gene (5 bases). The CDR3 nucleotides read TGTGCCACCAAGTCCAGAGAGGGATACGTTTACAATGAGCAGTTCTTC. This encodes CATKSREGYVYNEQFF.